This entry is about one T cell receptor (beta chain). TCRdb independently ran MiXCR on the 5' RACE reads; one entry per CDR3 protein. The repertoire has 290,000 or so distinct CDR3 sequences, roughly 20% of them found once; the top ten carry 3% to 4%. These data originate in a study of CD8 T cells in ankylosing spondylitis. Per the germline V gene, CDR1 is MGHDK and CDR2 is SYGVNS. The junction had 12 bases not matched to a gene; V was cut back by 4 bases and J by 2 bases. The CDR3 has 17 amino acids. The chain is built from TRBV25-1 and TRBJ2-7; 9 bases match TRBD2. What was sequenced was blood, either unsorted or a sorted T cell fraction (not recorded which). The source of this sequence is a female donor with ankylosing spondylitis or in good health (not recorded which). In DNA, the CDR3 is TGTGCCAGCAGTGGGCCAAGGGTAGCGGGAGCAACCTACGAGCAGTACTTC. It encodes CASSGPRVAGATYEQYF.